These T cell receptor beta chains were read from a single sample in a study. One entry per CDR3 protein, called by TCRdb with MiXCR from the RT-PCR reads. Of almost 700,000 distinct CDR3 sequences detected, approximately 15% appear once; the ten largest clones hold roughly 4%. Specimen: memory CD4+ T cells from blood. These receptors originate from a female donor in good health, serving as a healthy control. CDR3s include the opening cysteine and the closing phenylalanine or tryptophan. A D gene is named only where the DNA matches it firmly. Clone size is not always given. Where it is, it says once, few, many or a class for expanded clones.

CSARVYSYNEQFF	TGCAGTGCTAGAGTCTACTCCTACAATGAGCAGTTCTTC	TRBV20-1	TRBJ2-1	few	-
CASSKPTGGSYYTF	TGTGCCAGCAGTAAACCTACAGGGGGCTCCTACTACACCTTC	TRBV6-2/TRBV6-3	TRBJ1-2	-	TRBD1
CASSPRGGAGQPQHF	TGTGCCAGCAGCCCGAGGGGGGGGGCGGGTCAGCCCCAGCATTTT	TRBV9	TRBJ1-5	many	-
CASSVASGGVNEQFF	TGTGCCAGCAGCGTAGCTTCTGGGGGGGTGAATGAGCAGTTCTTC	TRBV9	TRBJ2-1	-	TRBD2
CAISEYGAGYAYEQYF	TGTGCCATCAGTGAGTATGGTGCAGGGTATGCGTACGAGCAGTACTTC	TRBV10-3	TRBJ2-7	few	-
CASSQTGGGRELFF	TGCGCCAGCAGCCAGACCGGAGGGGGTCGGGAGCTGTTTTTT	TRBV4-3	TRBJ2-2	few	-
CASSYLTLWGEYTF	TGTGCCAGCAGTTACCTCACACTATGGGGAGAATACACCTTC	TRBV6-6	TRBJ1-2	few	-
CASMDRRRDIQYF	TGTGCCAGCATGGACAGGCGGCGAGACATTCAGTACTTC	TRBV28	TRBJ2-4	few	TRBD1
CASSLASGNTGELFF	TGCGCCAGCAGCTTGGCTAGCGGGAACACCGGGGAGCTGTTTTTT	TRBV5-1	TRBJ2-2	-	TRBD2
CAITQGESYEQYF	TGTGCCATCACCCAGGGGGAATCCTACGAGCAGTACTTC	TRBV10-3	TRBJ2-7	-	TRBD1
CSASLFGNGLSGKEYEQYF	TGCAGTGCTAGTTTGTTTGGAAACGGGCTTAGCGGGAAAGAATACGAGCAGTACTTC	TRBV20-1	TRBJ2-7	few	TRBD2
CAISESARELFF	TGTGCCATCAGTGAGTCTGCCAGGGAGCTGTTTTTT	TRBV10-3	TRBJ2-2	few	-
CATSRDRAAREEKLFF	TGTGCCACCAGCAGAGATAGGGCAGCGAGGGAGGAAAAACTGTTTTTT	TRBV15	TRBJ1-4	-	-
CASSLRDGGLKNIQYF	TGTGCCAGCAGCCTGCGGGATGGGGGACTGAAAAACATTCAGTACTTC	TRBV7-9	TRBJ2-4	many	-
CASSQGLSGGETDTQYF	TGCGCCAGCAGCCAAGGTCTGAGCGGGGGGGAAACAGATACGCAGTATTTT	TRBV4-3	TRBJ2-3	-	TRBD2
CASSLAGTVSADTQYF	TGCGCCAGCAGCTTGGCGGGGACAGTCTCCGCAGATACGCAGTATTTT	TRBV5-1	TRBJ2-3	many	TRBD1
CASSPPITGASPFYEQYF	TGTGCCAGCAGCCCTCCGATCACCGGGGCCAGTCCCTTCTACGAGCAGTACTTC	TRBV6-5	TRBJ2-7	-	-
CSAALTGQASLGYTF	TGCAGTGCCGCCCTTACCGGGCAGGCCTCTCTTGGCTACACCTTC	TRBV20-1	TRBJ1-2	many	-
CASSTEGFYEQFF	TGTGCCAGTAGTACCGAGGGGTTTTATGAGCAGTTCTTC	TRBV19	TRBJ2-1	-	-
CASSLLEGVYGYTF	TGTGCCAGCAGCTTATTGGAGGGGGTCTATGGCTACACCTTC	TRBV11-2	TRBJ1-2	many	-
CASSLFASGSTGELFF	TGTGCCAGCAGCTTATTTGCATCGGGCTCGACCGGGGAGCTGTTTTTT	TRBV11-2	TRBJ2-2	-	-
CASSLGPGQYEQYF	TGTGCCAGCAGCTTAGGTCCGGGGCAGTACGAGCAGTACTTC	TRBV7-2	TRBJ2-7	few	-
CSAIWTSGGEQYF	TGCAGTGCTATCTGGACTAGCGGGGGCGAGCAGTACTTC	TRBV20-1	TRBJ2-7	many	TRBD2
CSAQAWDRSDEQYF	TGCAGTGCTCAAGCATGGGACAGGAGCGACGAGCAGTACTTC	TRBV20-1	TRBJ2-7	many	TRBD1
CASSYSTPGLASPPTDTQYF	TGTGCCAGCAGTTACTCGACTCCGGGACTAGCGTCACCCCCCACAGATACGCAGTATTTT	TRBV6-5	TRBJ2-3	-	TRBD2